These 19 T cell receptor beta chains were all obtained from the same sample, sequenced in a study of blood T cell repertoires in COVID-19. This table comes from immunoSEQ multiplex PCR, and its TCRdb copy is limited to in-frame clones, with some not included. The table records approximately 78,000 clones, 88% of them present only once. The sequenced material came from peripheral blood. The source is a man aged 45-65 years with acute or convalescent COVID-19.

This clone was found a few times. The V call is TRBV27, the J call TRBJ1-6; D is undetermined. The germline V gene encodes CDR1 MNHEY and CDR2 SMNVEV (reference sequence). This CDR3 has 12 amino acids. Trimming left V 9 bases short and J 6 bases short, with 9 bases between. The CDR3 nucleotides read TGTGCCAGTCGGCAGGTTAATTCACCCCTCCACTTT. Amino acid sequence: CASRQVNSPLHF.

In its sample, this clone was seen once. This chain links TRBV5-1 with TRBJ2-6; D not certain. The CDR3 is 15 residues long. V lost 4 bases to trimming and J lost 0 bases, with 8 bases between them. Germline CDR1 SGHRS, CDR2 YFSETQ. DNA of the CDR3: TGCGCCAGCAGCCACGACTTCTCTGGGGCCAACGTCCTGACTTTC. Residues: CASSHDFSGANVLTF.

The CDR3 loop reads CATDRADIQYF. The DNA of the CDR3 is TGTGCCACTGACAGGGCTGACATTCAGTACTTC. The chain couples TRBV7-9 to TRBJ2-4; 7 bases are a match to TRBD1. The CDR3 is 11 residues long. Germline trimming cut 10 bases from V and 8 bases from J; bases unmatched to any gene: 5. Looked up from germline, CDR1 is SEHNR and CDR2 is FQNEAQ (reference sequence).

CDR3 in DNA: TGTGCCAGCAGCTTGGGTCAGATTCACACAGATACGCAGTATTTT. It yields the protein CASSLGQIHTDTQYF. The J gene is TRBJ2-3, the V gene TRBV5-5, with D uncertain. The CDR3 runs 15 residues. V was clipped by 0 bases and J by 2 bases, with 10 bases between them. Germline assignment: CDR1 SGHKS and CDR2 YYEKEE (reference sequence).

This chain connects TRBV7-3 to TRBJ2-3, with D possibly matching TRBD1 (6 bases). Trimming pared 8 bases from V and 9 bases from J, leaving 12 bases between. CDR1 and CDR2 from the germline V gene are SGHTA and FQGTGA. The CDR3 is made up of 11 amino acids. The CDR3 spells CASGTGQTQYF. CDR3 DNA: TGTGCCAGCGGAACGGGACAAACGCAGTATTTT. Combining the CDR3 with reference TRBV7-3 and TRBJ2-3 gives the whole variable domain GAGVSQTPSNKVTEKGKYVELRCDPISGHTALYWYRQSLGQGPEFLIYFQGTGAADDSGLPNDRFFAVRPEGSVSTLKIQRTERGDSAVYLCASGTGQTQYFGPGTRLTVL.

This chain links TRBV7-8 with TRBJ2-7; possible D gene TRBD1, 6 bases. V was shortened by 5 bases and J by 0 bases, with 20 bases between the two germline ends. This CDR3 has 17 residues. Per the germline V gene, CDR1 is SGHVS and CDR2 is FQNEAQ. The CDR3 bases are TGTGCCAGCAGCACCACCACCGACAGGCCGAGCTCCTACGAGCAGTACTTC. Its translation: CASSTTTDRPSSYEQYF.

The V call is TRBV7-9, the J call TRBJ1-6; 7 nucleotides align to TRBD1. The CDR3 consists of 15 residues. V lost 6 bases and J lost 6; bases outside the gene matches: 8. Per the germline V gene, CDR1 is SEHNR and CDR2 is FQNEAQ (reference sequence). The CDR3: CASSRVDRANSPLHF. The CDR3 DNA sequence: TGTGCCAGCAGTCGCGTTGACAGGGCTAATTCACCCCTCCACTTT.

CDR3 coding DNA: TGCGCCAGCAGCTTGGCAGATGCTAACTATGGCTACACCTTC. Translation gives CASSLADANYGYTF. The genes are TRBV5-1 and TRBJ1-2, with D uncertain. Germline-derived CDR1 and CDR2 are SGHRS and YFSETQ. The CDR3 loop spans 14 amino acids. V was pared by 0 bases and J by 0 bases, with 6 bases between.

The V gene is TRBV29-1, the J gene TRBJ2-3; a weak D match, TRBD1 (6 bases). The CDR3 consists of 13 residues. Germline-derived CDR1 and CDR2 are SQVTM and ANQGSEA. V lost 2 bases and J 4 bases, leaving 10 bases between the germline ends. CDR3 loop: CSVEKQGSDTQYF. DNA for the CDR3: TGCAGCGTTGAAAAACAGGGTTCAGATACGCAGTATTTT.

V usage is TRBV7-2 and J usage is TRBJ2-1; TRBD2 agrees at 7 bases. Trimming at V came to 5 bases and at J to 2 bases, leaving 9 bases not matched to a gene. The CDR3 is 16 amino acids. Germline V gene data show CDR1 as SGHTA and CDR2 as FQGNSA. This CDR3 reads CASSPFRGVTYNEQFF. Written as DNA, the CDR3 is TGTGCCAGCAGCCCCTTTCGGGGGGTAACCTACAATGAGCAGTTCTTC.

V is TRBV10-3 and J is TRBJ2-7; D is perhaps TRBD2 (5 bases). In germline, CDR1 is ENHRY, CDR2 SYGVKD. The CDR3 loop spans 16 amino acids. Trimming shortened V by 0 bases and J by 4 bases, and 16 bases separated the two germline ends. This chain's CDR3 is CAISESAGSGSYEQYF. The DNA for the CDR3 is TGTGCCATCAGTGAGTCGGCGGGTTCCGGTTCTTACGAGCAGTACTTC.

Within the sample, this clone is medium-sized (0.01 to 0.1%). The chain carries TRBV9 and TRBJ1-5; the D is unclear. V lost 0 bases, J lost 8 bases, and 12 bases lay in between. CDR3 size: 14 residues. Germline-derived CDR1 and CDR2 are SGDLS and YYNGEE. The DNA of the CDR3 is TGTGCCAGCAGCGTAGAACCAGGTGAAAAGCCCCAGCATTTT. Its translation is CASSVEPGEKPQHF.

The CDR3 coding sequence is TGCGCCAGCAGCGACAACTTCTTCTCTGGGGCCAACGTCCTGACTTTC. Its protein is CASSDNFFSGANVLTF. This chain joins TRBV5-1 and TRBJ2-6; no clear D gene. V shed 4 bases and J shed 0 bases, with 11 bases lying between them. There are 16 residues in the CDR3. CDR1 and CDR2 (germline): SGHRS, YFSETQ.

The V gene is TRBV30, the J gene TRBJ2-5; possibly TRBD1 for D (6 bases). This CDR3 is 15 amino acids long. V was trimmed by 2 bases and J by 5 bases, leaving 18 bases between them. CDR1 is GTSNPN, CDR2 SVGIG, per germline (reference sequence). CDR3 sequence (DNA): TGTGCCTGGAGTCAGGGGAGTGCGGAAGGGGAGACCCAGTACTTC. Translating it yields CAWSQGSAEGETQYF.

The chain recombines TRBV7-8 with TRBJ2-7; 8 positions agree with TRBD1. Germline trimming cut 5 bases from V and 5 bases from J; bases unmatched to any gene: 11. The CDR3 spans 15 residues. From germline, CDR1 is SGHVS and CDR2 FQNEAQ. CDR3 residues: CASSRVETGDDEQYF. The CDR3 DNA follows: TGTGCCAGCAGCCGTGTAGAGACAGGGGACGACGAGCAGTACTTC.

J is TRBJ2-7 and V is TRBV3-1 (or the pseudogene TRBV3-2), with TRBD1 matching over 8 bases. This CDR3 region has 17 residues. Looked up from germline, CDR1 is LGHDT and CDR2 is YNNKEL (reference sequence). The junction had 8 bases not matched to a gene; V was cut back by 1 base and J by 0 bases. The CDR3 bases are TGTGCCAGCAGCCAAGTGAATCAGGGGGCTTCCTCCTACGAGCAGTACTTC. Translating gives CASSQVNQGASSYEQYF.

This clone was observed once. This chain uses TRBV19 with TRBJ2-3; D uncertain. The CDR3 is 13 residues long. V was trimmed by 4 bases and J by 4 bases, leaving 9 bases between them. Germline values: CDR1 LNHDA, CDR2 SQIVND (reference sequence). The CDR3 spells CASSTARPDTQYF. The DNA for the CDR3 is TGTGCCAGTAGTACCGCTAGGCCAGATACGCAGTATTTT.

The rearrangement uses TRBV5-1 and TRBJ2-5; 8 bases are a match to TRBD1. J lost 4 bases, V lost 3 bases, and 11 bases had no gene match. CDR3 size: 16 residues. CDR1 and CDR2 from the germline V gene are SGHRS and YFSETQ. The CDR3: CASSSRTGIGRETQYF. DNA for the CDR3: TGCGCCAGCAGCTCCCGGACAGGGATAGGGAGAGAGACCCAGTACTTC.

The rearrangement uses TRBV6-5 and TRBJ2-7; a possible D gene is TRBD1 (5 bases). The CDR3 spans 14 residues. V lost 8 bases to trimming and J lost 2 bases, with 16 bases between them. The germline CDR1 and CDR2 sequences are MNHEY and SVGAGI. CDR3 coding DNA: TGTGCCAGCGAATTGGTAACAGGACCCTACGAGCAGTACTTC. Protein product: CASELVTGPYEQYF.